This TCR beta chain derives from a study of blood T cell repertoires in COVID-19. The wider study: The United States, Italy and Spain provided the acute and convalescent COVID-19 samples. PBMCs, B-cell-depleted T cells, or T cells provided the cDNA or gDNA that made up the material.

This CDR3 has 16 residues. V trimming: 5 bases; J trimming: 8 bases; junction bases outside the gene matches: 16. From germline, CDR1 is MGHDK and CDR2 SYGVNS. In the original processing: It was from reference gene primer amplification that nucleated cell counts were estimated. Here immunoSEQ multiplex PCR was the method, and the copy in TCRdb shows in-frame clones only, minus some. The DNA was the basis for D and trimming; V, J and clone size are from that table. The sample lists 200,000 to 300,000 clones; roughly 80% were seen once. This clone appeared a single time. This rearrangement joins TRBV25-1 to TRBJ1-2, with 8 nucleotides matching TRBD1. The sample taken for sequencing was peripheral blood. The TCR originated in a man at least 80 years old with acute or convalescent COVID-19. In nucleotides, the CDR3 is TGTGCCAGCAGTAACCCTCAGGGGGCAGAAGAATCGGGCTACACCTTC. Protein sequence: CASSNPQGAEESGYTF.